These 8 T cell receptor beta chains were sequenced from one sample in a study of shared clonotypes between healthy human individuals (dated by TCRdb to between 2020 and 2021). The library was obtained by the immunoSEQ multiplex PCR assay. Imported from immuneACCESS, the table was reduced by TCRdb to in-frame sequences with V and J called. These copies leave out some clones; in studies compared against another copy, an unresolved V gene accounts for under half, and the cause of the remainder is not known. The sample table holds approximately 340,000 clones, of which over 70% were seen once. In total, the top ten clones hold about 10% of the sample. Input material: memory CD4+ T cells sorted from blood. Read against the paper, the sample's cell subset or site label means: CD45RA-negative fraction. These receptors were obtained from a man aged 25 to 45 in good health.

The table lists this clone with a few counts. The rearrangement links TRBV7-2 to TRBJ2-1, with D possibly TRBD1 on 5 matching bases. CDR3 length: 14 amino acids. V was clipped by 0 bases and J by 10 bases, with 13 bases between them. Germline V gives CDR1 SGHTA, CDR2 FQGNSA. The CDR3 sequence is CASSLAIGAPEQFF. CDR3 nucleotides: TGTGCCAGCAGCTTAGCTATAGGGGCACCAGAGCAGTTCTTC. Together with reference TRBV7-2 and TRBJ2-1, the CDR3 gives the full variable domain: GAGVSQSPSNKVTEKGKDVELRCDPISGHTALYWYRQSLGQGLEFLIYFQGNSAPDKSGLPSDRFSAERTGGSVSTLTIQRTQQEDSAVYLCASSLAIGAPEQFFGPGTRLTVL.

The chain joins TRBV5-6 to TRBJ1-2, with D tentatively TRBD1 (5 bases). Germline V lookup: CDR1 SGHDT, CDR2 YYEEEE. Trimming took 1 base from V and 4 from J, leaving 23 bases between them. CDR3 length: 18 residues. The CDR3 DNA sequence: TGTGCCAGCAGCTTGTTGGGGGTGGCGGAACAGACTTTCTATGGCTACACCTTC. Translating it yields CASSLLGVAEQTFYGYTF.

CDR3 residues: CASSLKPGPMFQFF. The CDR3 bases are TGTGCCAGCAGTCTGAAACCGGGACCTATGTTTCAGTTCTTC. The V gene is TRBV27, the J gene TRBJ2-1, with D perhaps matching TRBD1 or TRBD2 (5 bases each). The germline gives CDR1 MNHEY, CDR2 SMNVEV (reference sequence). The CDR3 extends over 14 amino acids. Trimming removed 5 bases at V and 13 bases at J, with 21 bases between.

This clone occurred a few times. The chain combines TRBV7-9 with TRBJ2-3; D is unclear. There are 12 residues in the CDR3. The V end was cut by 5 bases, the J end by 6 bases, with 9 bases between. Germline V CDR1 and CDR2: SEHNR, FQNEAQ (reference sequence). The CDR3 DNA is TGTGCCAGCAGCAAGCCGCGGGATACGCAGTATTTT. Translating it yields CASSKPRDTQYF.

Here the CDR3 DNA reads TGTGCCAGCAGCTTAGTTGTCGGGGAGCAGTACTTC. It yields the protein CASSLVVGEQYF. The V call is TRBV11-2, the J call TRBJ2-7, with D uncertain. Germline loops: CDR1 SGHAT, CDR2 FQNNGV. CDR3 size: 12 residues. Trimming cost V 1 base and J 7 bases, with 8 bases left between them.

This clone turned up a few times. The CDR3 DNA reads as TGTGCCAGCAGACAGAGCCTTTTTCAAGAGACCCAGTACTTC. Its translation is CASRQSLFQETQYF. The rearrangement uses TRBV7-2 and TRBJ2-5; D remains ambiguous. This CDR3 spans 14 amino acids. Germline V gene lookup returns CDR1 SGHTA and CDR2 FQGNSA. V lost 6 bases and J lost 2, with 13 bases in between.

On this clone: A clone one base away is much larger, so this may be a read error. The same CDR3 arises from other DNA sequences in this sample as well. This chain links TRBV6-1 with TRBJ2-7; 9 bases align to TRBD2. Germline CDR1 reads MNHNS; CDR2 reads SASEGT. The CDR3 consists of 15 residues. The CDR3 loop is CATLFSGSQPYEQYF. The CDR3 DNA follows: TGTGCCACCCTCTTTAGCGGGAGTCAACCCTACGAGCAATACTTC.

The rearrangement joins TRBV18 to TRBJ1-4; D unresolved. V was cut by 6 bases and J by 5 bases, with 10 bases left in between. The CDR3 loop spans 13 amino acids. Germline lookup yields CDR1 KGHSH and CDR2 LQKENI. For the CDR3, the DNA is TGTGCCAGCTCCTGGACCGAAAATGAAAAACTGTTTTTT. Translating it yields CASSWTENEKLFF. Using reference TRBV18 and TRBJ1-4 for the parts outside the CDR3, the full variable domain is NAGVMQNPRHLVRRRGQEARLRCSPMKGHSHVYWYRQLPEEGLKFMVYLQKENIIDESGMPKERFSAEFPKEGPSILRIQQVVRGDSAAYFCASSWTENEKLFFGSGTQLSVL.